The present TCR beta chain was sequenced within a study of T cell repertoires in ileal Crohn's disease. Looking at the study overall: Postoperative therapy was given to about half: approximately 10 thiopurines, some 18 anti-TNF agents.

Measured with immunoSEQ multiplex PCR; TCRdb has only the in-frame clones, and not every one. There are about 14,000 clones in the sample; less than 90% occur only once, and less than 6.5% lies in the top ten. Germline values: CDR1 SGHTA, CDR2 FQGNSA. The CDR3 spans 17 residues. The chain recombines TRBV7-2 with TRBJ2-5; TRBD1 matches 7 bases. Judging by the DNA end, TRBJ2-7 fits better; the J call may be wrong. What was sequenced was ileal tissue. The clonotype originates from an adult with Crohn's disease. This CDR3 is CASSLWAPGQRGYEQYF. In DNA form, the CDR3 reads TGTGCCAGCAGCTTATGGGCCCCGGGACAGAGAGGCTACGAGCAGTACTTC.